Presented here are 14 T cell receptor beta chains from one specimen sequenced in a study of Graves' ophthalmopathy and Graves' hyperthyroidism. The sequenced template was RNA, covering the TCR beta CDR3 region. HTBI primers were used in a first-round RT-PCR, which preceded a second-round multiplex PCR. TCRdb fed the multiplex PCR reads into MiXCR, producing one record per CDR3 protein. Of approximately 1.2 million distinct CDR3 sequences listed, around a third are singletons. Sequenced sample: peripheral blood or thyroid tissue (not recorded which). These receptors originate from an adult man with Graves' hyperthyroidism.

This clonotype was seen just once. The CDR3 loop reads CASSFTTLGLAETQYF. CDR3 bases: TGTGCCAGCAGTTTCACCACCTTAGGGTTAGCAGAGACCCAGTACTTC. This chain links TRBV7-2 with TRBJ2-5; D remains ambiguous. V was cut by 6 bases and J by 4 bases, with 21 bases left in between. The CDR3 is 16 residues long. Germline CDR1 reads SGHTA; CDR2 reads FQGNSA.

This clonotype has only a few counts. V and J are TRBV20-1 and TRBJ2-7, with D possibly being TRBD1 (5 bases). Trimming left V 5 bases short and J 0 bases short, with 14 bases between. The germline CDR1 and CDR2 sequences are DFQATT and SNEGSKA (reference sequence). This CDR3 is 14 amino acids long. The CDR3 bases are TGCAGTGCTTTTGACAGCGTCAGCTCCTACGAGCAGTACTTC. Translating gives CSAFDSVSSYEQYF.

As for this clonotype: The conserved phenylalanine or tryptophan normally closing the CDR3 is absent here, so this likely arose from a read error. The chain links TRBV7-9 to TRBJ2-6; D call uncertain. Germline lookup yields CDR1 SEHNR and CDR2 FQNEAQ (reference sequence). The germline V and J ends were trimmed by 3 bases and 0 bases, with 0 bases remaining between them. The CDR3 has 13 residues. The chain's CDR3 is CASSFSGANVLTH. The CDR3 nucleotides read TGTGCCAGCAGCTTCTCTGGGGCCAACGTCCTGACTCAC.

Comments on this clonotype: Given a much more abundant clone one base away, this may be a read error. V and J are TRBV5-1 and TRBJ2-2; D is perhaps TRBD2 (5 bases). Per germline, CDR1 SGHRS and CDR2 YFSETQ. The CDR3 consists of 15 residues. CDR3 sequence (DNA): TGCGCCAGCAGCTTGGAGTCGGGGAACGCCGGGGAGCTGTTTTTT. As protein: CASSLESGNAGELFF.

As concerns this clonotype: A much larger clone differs by one base, so this may be a read error. The J gene is TRBJ2-7, the V gene TRBV7-2, with D perhaps matching TRBD1 (5 bases). Germline assignment: CDR1 SGHTA and CDR2 FQGNSA. The CDR3 totals 14 residues. Written as DNA, the CDR3 is TGTGCCAGCAGCTTAAACAGGAGTCCTAACGAGCAGCACTTC. Its translation is CASSLNRSPNEQHF.

To note about this clonotype: A read error may explain this, as a much larger clone is one base away. The rearrangement uses TRBV5-1 and TRBJ1-2, with 9 bases lining up with TRBD1. J was trimmed by 4 bases and V by 3 bases; bases with no gene match: 7. Germline CDR1 reads SGHRS; CDR2 reads YFSETQ. This CDR3 is 15 amino acids long. CDR3 bases: TGCGCCAGCAGCTGGGGGACAGGGCCCGGCTATGGCTACACCTTC. Its translation is CASSWGTGPGYGYTF.

This clonotype was found many times. This chain links TRBV7-2 with TRBJ1-6; D unresolved. This CDR3 contains 15 residues. V dropped 4 bases and J dropped 7 bases, with 14 bases sitting between them. Germline CDR1 SGHTA, CDR2 FQGNSA. CDR3 amino acids: CASSSSGLLNSPLHF. The CDR3 DNA reads as TGTGCCAGCAGCTCAAGTGGACTGCTGAATTCACCCCTCCACTTT. The variable domain in full, completed from reference TRBV7-2 and TRBJ1-6, reads GAGVSQSPSNKVTEKGKDVELRCDPISGHTALYWYRQSLGQGLEFLIYFQGNSAPDKSGLPSDRFSAERTGGSVSTLTIQRTQQEDSAVYLCASSSSGLLNSPLHFGNGTRLTVT.

This rearrangement joins TRBV20-1 to TRBJ1-2; unclear D gene. The CDR3 covers 14 residues. V lost 1 base and J 3 bases, leaving 12 bases between the germline ends. Germline V gene lookup returns CDR1 DFQATT and CDR2 SNEGSKA (reference sequence). Written as DNA, the CDR3 is TGCAGTGCTAGAGCTATCGCAGTCCACTATGGCTACACCTTC. Its protein is CSARAIAVHYGYTF.

V usage is TRBV2 and J usage is TRBJ1-1, with D possibly matching TRBD1 (6 bases). Germline V gene sequence: CDR1 SNHLY, CDR2 FYNNEI. V lost 6 bases and J lost 6, with 14 bases in between. CDR3 length: 13 amino acids. The CDR3 is CASSEGETPEAFF. Written as DNA, the CDR3 is TGTGCCAGCAGCGAGGGGGAGACACCTGAAGCTTTCTTT. Drawing the rest from reference TRBV2 and TRBJ1-1, the complete variable domain is EPEVTQTPSHQVTQMGQEVILRCVPISNHLYFYWYRQILGQKVEFLVSFYNNEISEKSEIFDDQFSVERPDGSNFTLKIRSTKLEDSAMYFCASSEGETPEAFFGQGTRLTVV.

Concerning this clonotype itself: A much more abundant neighbour one base away suggests this may be a read error. The chain links TRBV11-1 to TRBJ2-7; D gene unclear. Trimming cost V 3 bases and J 7 bases, with 13 bases left between them. Per the germline V gene, CDR1 is SGHAT and CDR2 is FQDESV (reference sequence). The CDR3 runs to 13 residues. The CDR3 DNA is TGTGCCAGCAGCTTGGCCACTATTACGGAGCAGTACTTC. It encodes CASSLATITEQYF.

Points on this clonotype: One junction end disagrees with the germline gene, perhaps due to a read error. The V gene is TRBV4-1, the J gene TRBJ2-5, with 8 positions matching TRBD2. The length of the CDR3 is 17 residues. Germline assignment: CDR1 MGHRA and CDR2 YSYEKL. The CDR3 sequence: CASSQDFRGGTGTTQYF. The CDR3 region has the DNA TGTGCCAGCAGCCAAGATTTCCGGGGGGGTACAGGGACGACCCAGTACTTC.

This clonotype was seen ten or more times. The gene calls are TRBV19 and TRBJ1-1, with 7 bases matching TRBD1. This CDR3 region has 13 residues. Germline assignment: CDR1 LNHDA and CDR2 SQIVND (reference sequence). V trimming: 8 bases; J trimming: 2 bases; junction bases outside the gene matches: 5. The CDR3 nucleotides read TGTGCCAGTTCGGACAGGCCAAACACTGAAGCTTTCTTT. It encodes CASSDRPNTEAFF. Together with reference TRBV19 and TRBJ1-1, the CDR3 gives the full variable domain: DGGITQSPKYLFRKEGQNVTLSCEQNLNHDAMYWYRQDPGQGLRLIYYSQIVNDFQKGDIAEGYSVSREKKESFPLTVTSAQKNPTAFYLCASSDRPNTEAFFGQGTRLTVV.

This clonotype was detected ten times or more. This chain uses TRBV6-5 with TRBJ1-5; 10 nucleotides match TRBD1. The V gene's germline CDR1 is MNHEY and CDR2 SVGAGI. The CDR3 runs 14 residues. Trimming at V came to 6 bases and at J to 2 bases, leaving 1 base not matched to a gene. The chain's CDR3 is CASRTGGGNQPQHF. DNA of the CDR3: TGTGCCAGCAGGACAGGGGGCGGCAATCAGCCCCAGCATTTT.

This clonotype was observed many times. The V call is TRBV10-3, the J call TRBJ1-1, with D unresolved. From germline, CDR1 is ENHRY and CDR2 SYGVKD. V was clipped by 4 bases and J by 3 bases, with 12 bases between them. The CDR3 contains 14 residues. The CDR3 spells CAISALNKDTEAFF. CDR3 nucleotides: TGTGCCATCAGTGCCCTCAACAAAGACACTGAAGCTTTCTTT.